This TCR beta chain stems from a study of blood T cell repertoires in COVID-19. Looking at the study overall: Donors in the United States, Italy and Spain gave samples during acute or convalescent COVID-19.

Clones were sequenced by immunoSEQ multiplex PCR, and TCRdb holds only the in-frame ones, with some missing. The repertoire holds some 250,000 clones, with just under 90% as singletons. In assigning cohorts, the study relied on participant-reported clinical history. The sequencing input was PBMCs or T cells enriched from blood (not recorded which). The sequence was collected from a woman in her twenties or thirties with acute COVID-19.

CDR3 residues: CASSIESTDTQYF. For the CDR3, the DNA is TGCGCCAGCAGCATAGAAAGCACAGATACGCAGTATTTT. This rearrangement joins TRBV5-1 to TRBJ2-3; D unresolved. Germline loops: CDR1 SGHRS, CDR2 YFSETQ. The CDR3 is made up of 13 amino acids. V lost 4 bases and J lost 0, with 6 bases in between. Variable domain in full (rest from reference TRBV5-1 and TRBJ2-3): KAGVTQTPRYLIKTRGQQVTLSCSPISGHRSVSWYQQTPGQGLQFLFEYFSETQRNKGNFPGRFSGRQFSNSRSEMNVSTLELGDSALYLCASSIESTDTQYFGPGTRLTVL.